The rows below give T cell receptor beta chains drawn from one sample of a study of blood T cell repertoires in COVID-19. Profiling relied on immunoSEQ multiplex PCR, and the TCRdb table lists in-frame clones only, not all of them. The data show approximately 210,000 clones, roughly four fifths seen once. Source material: peripheral blood. The receptors derive from a woman between 40 and 55 years old with acute or convalescent COVID-19. Both conserved end residues are trimmed from each CDR3.

j_call cdr3_length v_call cdr3_aa
TRBJ1-2 12 TRBV5-6 ASSSLGSNYGYT
TRBJ2-7 11 TRBV7-8 ASSFDRDTQTD
TRBJ2-7 12 TRBV2 ASASGTRGFEQY
TRBJ2-3 12 TRBV10-3 AISDRTGTDTQY
TRBJ2-2 14 TRBV25-1 ASSRARGWNTGELF
TRBJ2-5 12 TRBV5-4 ASSPVAGQETQY
TRBJ2-7 14 TRBV4-2 ASSHVEGASTYEQY
TRBJ2-5 14 TRBV6-2/TRBV6-3 ASSYISTGGLETQY
TRBJ2-1 14 TRBV19 ASMRLAGGEYNEQF
TRBJ2-1 14 TRBV10-3 AISERTIGVYNEQF
TRBJ1-2 11 TRBV6-6 ASSFGPNYGYT
TRBJ1-1 13 TRBV7-9 ASSPGQSSGTEAF
TRBJ2-7 14 TRBV18 ASSPPPGQFTYEQY
TRBJ2-3 14 TRBV2 ASSEATSGGTDTQY
TRBJ2-2 15 TRBV11-3 ASSQRTGGTNTGELF
TRBJ1-1 14 TRBV30 AWKGPKISGDTEAF
TRBJ1-3 14 TRBV5-1 ASATGGLFSGNTIY
TRBJ2-5 12 TRBV7-7 ASSLRRSGETQY
TRBJ2-7 13 TRBV7-2 ASSLEPLKSYEQY
TRBJ1-6 12 TRBV9 ASSTGQYNSPLH
TRBJ2-1 13 TRBV13 ASSFAAGEANEQF
TRBJ2-2 12 TRBV6-5 ASSRGSNTGELF
TRBJ2-3 18 TRBV13 ASSFNPDRGRLGRTDTQY
TRBJ2-1 16 TRBV6-6 ASSRGLAGEIRVDEQF
TRBJ2-7 12 TRBV7-9 ASSLQGVLYEQY
TRBJ2-7 15 TRBV19 ASSYGALTAGAYEQY
TRBJ1-5 10 TRBV12-3/TRBV12-4 ASSEGVQPQH
TRBJ2-7 10 TRBV5-1 ASSSNRQEAY
TRBJ1-4 15 TRBV4-1 ASSQPSGERDGVKLF
TRBJ2-5 14 TRBV7-9 ASSSTGFFTPETQY
TRBJ2-3 13 TRBV27 ASTVSERSTDTQY
TRBJ1-2 12 TRBV9 ASSASTGTYGYT
TRBJ2-7 13 TRBV25-1 ASSTAGAASYEQY
TRBJ1-1 11 TRBV6-1 ASSEGDFTEAF
TRBJ1-2 15 TRBV11-2 ASSRPRPLGADYGYT
TRBJ2-7 12 TRBV30 AWSEGTGQDEQY
TRBJ1-1 12 TRBV5-1 ASSLVGQGFEAF
TRBJ2-6 14 TRBV6-4 ASTPEAASGANVLT
TRBJ2-3 10 TRBV6-5 ASSRGLDTQY
TRBJ2-1 13 TRBV13 ASSFSGGAVNEQF
TRBJ2-1 13 TRBV24-1 ATSDLGTGSYEQF
TRBJ2-7 13 TRBV5-1 ASSEQGAGSYEQY
TRBJ2-7 14 TRBV5-5 ASSPWTSVNSYEQY
TRBJ2-7 12 TRBV5-1 ASSLDAGGYEQY
TRBJ2-5 12 TRBV5-1 ASSTGTRQETQY
TRBJ2-1 14 TRBV6-2/TRBV6-3 ASSKLRGQGADEQF
TRBJ2-1 15 TRBV7-6 ASSPRGGPSSYNEQF
TRBJ1-1 13 TRBV7-9 ASSSEEWWNTEAF
TRBJ2-1 13 TRBV12-5 ASGLVWGAVNEQF
TRBJ1-2 12 TRBV5-1 ASSPDLGAYGYT
TRBJ2-7 12 TRBV5-1 ASRAGQGAYEQY
TRBJ2-6 14 TRBV3-1/TRBV3-2 ASRRRGGSGANVLT
TRBJ1-2 11 TRBV2 ASSRDSDRGYT
TRBJ2-2 14 TRBV5-1 ASSFSGTGGTGELF
TRBJ2-7 16 TRBV6-1 ASSARLAGGHSVYEQY
TRBJ1-5 13 TRBV12-5 ASGHGGVGNQPQH
TRBJ2-7 13 TRBV14 ASSQWAGELYEQY
TRBJ2-2 13 TRBV6-2/TRBV6-3 ASSKTSPNTGELF
TRBJ2-7 11 TRBV2 ASNGQGSYEQY